These 17 T cell receptor beta chains originate from one sample sequenced in a study of technical replicates of blood from several donors. Clones were sequenced by immunoSEQ multiplex PCR, and TCRdb holds only the in-frame ones, with some missing. In the table there are 60,000 to 90,000 clones, around 97% of which are singletons. Sequencing used T cells isolated from PBMCs. The receptors shown here come from a human donor in good health.

This clone was seen a single time. The CDR3: CASSPPGGGITTDTQYF. In DNA form, the CDR3 reads TGTGCCAGCAGCCCACCTGGCGGGGGGATAACCACAGATACGCAGTATTTT. The chain carries TRBV7-2 and TRBJ2-3; 8 positions agree with TRBD2. This CDR3 has 17 amino acids. Germline V gene lookup returns CDR1 SGHTA and CDR2 FQGNSA. The V segment lost 5 bases and the J segment 2 bases; nucleotides outside the gene matches: 12.

The chain has TRBV6-1 and TRBJ2-7; TRBD1 aligns across 8 bases. The CDR3 has 14 amino acids. J gave up 2 bases and V 3 bases, and 3 bases lay outside the gene matches. Germline lookup yields CDR1 MNHNS and CDR2 SASEGT. In nucleotides, the CDR3 is TGTGCCAGCAGTGAGACGACAGGGGCCTACGAGCAGTACTTC. This translates into CASSETTGAYEQYF.

This clone has just one count. The gene calls are TRBV6-1 and TRBJ1-2; TRBD1 agrees at 9 bases. V shed 9 bases and J 3 bases; nucleotides not matched to a gene: 2. CDR1 is MNHNS, CDR2 SASEGT, per germline. The CDR3 is 12 residues long. CDR3 bases: TGTGCCAGTGGGACAGGGTACTATGGCTACACCTTC. Translation gives CASGTGYYGYTF.

The chain joins TRBV28 to TRBJ1-1; 11 positions match TRBD1. With V trimmed by 6 bases and J by 9 bases, 12 bases remained unmatched. This CDR3 comprises 15 residues. Germline loops: CDR1 MDHEN, CDR2 SYDVKM. This CDR3 is CASSFQSGQGAKAFF. Written as DNA, the CDR3 is TGTGCCAGCAGCTTCCAGAGTGGACAGGGGGCCAAAGCTTTCTTT.

This chain uses TRBV10-1 with TRBJ1-1; D gene ambiguous. Germline CDR1 and CDR2: WNHNN and SYGVQD (reference sequence). The CDR3 is made up of 14 amino acids. Deletions cut 0 bases from V and 4 bases from J, with 9 bases between. The CDR3 loop reads CASSESQRGTEAFF. CDR3 nucleotide sequence: TGCGCCAGCAGTGAGTCGCAACGGGGCACTGAAGCTTTCTTT.

This clone was recorded a few times. The J gene is TRBJ1-1, the V gene TRBV10-1, with TRBD1 matching 7 bases. Trimming took 7 bases from V and 3 from J; bases not matched to a gene: 11. CDR3 length equals 15 residues. Germline-derived CDR1 and CDR2 are WNHNN and SYGVQD (reference sequence). DNA for the CDR3: TGCGCCAGCATTCTTTCCGACAGGGCGGACACTGAAGCTTTCTTT. Protein: CASILSDRADTEAFF.

The chain couples TRBV2 to TRBJ2-1; D perhaps matches TRBD2 (5 bases). The CDR3 extends over 14 amino acids. CDR1 is SNHLY, CDR2 FYNNEI, per germline. V shed 6 bases and J shed 0 bases, with 9 bases lying between them. The CDR3 DNA is TGTGCCAGCAGGAGCGGAGCCTCCTACAATGAGCAGTTCTTC. The encoded protein is CASRSGASYNEQFF. Looking up the rest from reference TRBV2 and TRBJ2-1 gives the full variable domain: EPEVTQTPSHQVTQMGQEVILRCVPISNHLYFYWYRQILGQKVEFLVSFYNNEISEKSEIFDDQFSVERPDGSNFTLKIRSTKLEDSAMYFCASRSGASYNEQFFGPGTRLTVL.

The chain recombines TRBV5-4 with TRBJ1-6; 8 positions match TRBD1. The ends lost 4 bases at V and 6 bases at J; junction bases unmatched: 9. The CDR3 contains 16 residues. Per germline, CDR1 SGHNT and CDR2 YYREEE (reference sequence). In DNA form, the CDR3 reads TGTGCCAGCAGCGCAATACCGGGACAGGTTAATTCACCCCTCCACTTT. Translated, it gives CASSAIPGQVNSPLHF.

This clone has a single count. V gene TRBV7-2 combines with J gene TRBJ1-2; 7 bases fit TRBD1. The germline CDR1 and CDR2 sequences are SGHTA and FQGNSA. V trimming: 4 bases; J trimming: 4 bases; junction bases outside the gene matches: 3. The CDR3 contains 13 residues. The CDR3 DNA reads TGTGCCAGCAGCTCACAGGGGTCCTATGGCTACACCTTC. As protein: CASSSQGSYGYTF.

This chain links TRBV5-1 with TRBJ2-7, with TRBD2 as a possible D gene (6 bases). Trimming left V 1 base short and J 4 bases short, with 9 bases between. CDR3 length: 13 residues. In germline, CDR1 is SGHRS, CDR2 YFSETQ. This chain's CDR3 is CASSLNRGYEQYF. The CDR3 nucleotides are TGCGCCAGCAGCTTGAATCGGGGGTACGAGCAGTACTTC.

This clone was seen once. The rearrangement joins TRBV4-1 to TRBJ1-1; 7 nucleotides line up with TRBD1. J was trimmed by 3 bases and V by 3 bases; bases with no gene match: 7. The CDR3 has 15 amino acids. Germline CDR1 and CDR2: MGHRA and YSYEKL. The CDR3 sequence is CASSQPTGRDTEAFF. DNA of the CDR3: TGCGCCAGCAGCCAGCCGACAGGGCGGGACACTGAAGCTTTCTTT.

This clone was recorded once. CDR3 sequence reads: CSVVAVLYNEQFF. CDR3 bases: TGCAGCGTTGTTGCGGTACTCTACAATGAGCAGTTCTTC. The chain has TRBV29-1 and TRBJ2-1; no clear D gene. This CDR3 is built from 13 residues. CDR1 SQVTM and CDR2 ANQGSEA come from the germline V gene. The ends were cut back, 4 bases at V and 3 bases at J, with 10 bases in the middle.

This CDR3 is CASSGGPAEYF. CDR3 in DNA: TGTGCCAGCAGTGGAGGACCCGCAGAGTATTTT. V and J are TRBV27 and TRBJ2-3; a possible D gene is TRBD2 (5 bases). V was cut by 5 bases and J by 13 bases, with 13 bases left in between. The CDR3 consists of 11 residues. Germline V gene lookup returns CDR1 MNHEY and CDR2 SMNVEV (reference sequence).

J is TRBJ2-5 and V is TRBV29-1; no definite D call. The V end lost 7 bases, the J end lost 5 bases, and 11 bases lay between the germline ends. The CDR3 covers 11 residues. From germline, CDR1 is SQVTM and CDR2 ANQGSEA. The DNA of the CDR3 is TGCAGCGGCGGCCCTCAGGAGACCCAGTACTTC. The encoded protein is CSGGPQETQYF. Using reference TRBV29-1 and TRBJ2-5 for the parts outside the CDR3, the full variable domain is SAVISQKPSRDICQRGTSLTIQCQVDSQVTMMFWYRQQPGQSLTLIATANQGSEATYESGFVIDKFPISRPNLTFSTLTVSNMSPEDSSIYLCSGGPQETQYFGPGTRLLVL.

The chain employs TRBV2 and TRBJ2-7; the match to TRBD1 covers 7 bases. Germline values: CDR1 SNHLY, CDR2 FYNNEI. V shed 4 bases and J 6 bases; nucleotides not matched to a gene: 9. This CDR3 region has 14 residues. CDR3 residues: CASSGTGDLGEQYF. Here the CDR3 DNA reads TGTGCCAGCAGTGGAACAGGGGACCTCGGCGAGCAGTACTTC.

The chain combines TRBV7-9 with TRBJ2-2; D remains ambiguous. The CDR3 contains 11 residues. Trimming stripped 4 bases from V and 7 bases from J, with 4 bases between. Germline V gene sequence: CDR1 SEHNR, CDR2 FQNEAQ (reference sequence). CDR3 amino acids: CASSSIGELFF. CDR3 coding DNA: TGTGCCAGCAGCTCCATCGGGGAGCTGTTTTTT.

V usage is TRBV13 and J usage is TRBJ2-1; 9 nucleotides align to TRBD1. The junction had 4 bases not matched to a gene; V was cut back by 0 bases and J by 4 bases. The CDR3 runs to 16 residues. From germline, CDR1 is PRHDT and CDR2 FYEKMQ (reference sequence). In nucleotides, the CDR3 is TGTGCCAGCAGCTTAGGCGGGACAGGGCGATACAATGAGCAGTTCTTC. Its translation: CASSLGGTGRYNEQFF.